This T cell receptor (beta chain) originates from a study of blood T cell repertoires in COVID-19. The wider study: The analysed material was cDNA or gDNA that came from T cells, B-cell-depleted T cells, or PBMCs.

CDR1 is MDHEN, CDR2 SYDVKM, per germline. The CDR3 totals 14 residues. The V and J ends lost 6 bases and 5 bases respectively, with 16 bases between them. Per the study methods: Estimation of nucleated cell counts relied on the amplification of reference gene primers. Profiling relied on immunoSEQ multiplex PCR, and the TCRdb table lists in-frame clones only, not all of them. V and J calls and clone size are as listed in that table; D and trimming were resolved from the DNA. This sample has about 89,000 clones, with approximately 84% found just once. It was during active infection that Seattle patients were enrolled and then longitudinally followed.

The source material was peripheral blood. This clonotype originated in a man in his 70s with COVID-19, enrolled during active disease. V and J are TRBV28 and TRBJ1-2; D remains unclear. This CDR3 reads CASRLVQRPYGYTF. As DNA, the CDR3 is TGTGCCAGCAGACTTGTCCAGCGCCCTTATGGCTACACCTTC.